This T cell receptor beta chain was observed in a study of cytomegalovirus exposure and HLA in healthy donors. Sequencing was performed with immunoSEQ multiplex PCR; in TCRdb, only in-frame clones are kept and a portion is missing. The repertoire holds around 71,000 clones, with approximately 93% as singletons. The CDR3 extends over 14 amino acids. Germline CDR1 reads SQVTM; CDR2 reads ANQGSEA. The V end was cut by 7 bases, the J end by 4 bases, with 17 bases between. General study results and limits: TCR clusters originating in the first cohort tended to co-occur in the 120 validation repertoires, according to a later analysis.

With respect to this clone: Its target is not known.

The origin of this receptor is a man between 18 and 35 years old in good health and CMV-seropositive. The chain combines TRBV29-1 with TRBJ2-1, with D tentatively TRBD1 (7 bases). Specimen: PBMCs. The CDR3 protein is CSGRDREVYNEQFF. CDR3 nucleotide sequence: TGCAGCGGGAGAGACAGGGAGGTTTACAATGAGCAGTTCTTC.